Listed here is a single T cell receptor beta chain. Its antigen is currently unknown. One heparinised blood draw, averaging roughly 0.12 L, came from each donor. The sample belongs to a study of beta chain features in type 1 diabetes. About the study: What patients shared with healthy donors was a similar profile of age, gender and cell yields.

Overall study findings and caveats: In every one of the four CD4+ subsets, TCRB CDR3s were moderately but significantly shorter in Type 1 diabetes patients. More deletions and fewer insertions at VDJ junctions were seen in type 1 diabetes patients.

The sequenced template was cDNA made from the entire isolated RNA. Clones were read by immunoSEQ multiplex PCR, and TCRdb kept only the in-frame ones, dropping some. The sample yields 100,000 to 150,000 clones, 9% seen once. The clonotype was recovered from a man aged 30 to 39 with type 1 diabetes. The sample comprised central memory CD4+ T cells from blood.

The CDR3 protein is CASSYSAGQGTDTQYF. The CDR3 DNA is TGTGCCAGCAGTTACTCTGCGGGACAGGGCACAGATACGCAGTATTTT. The chain carries TRBV6-5 and TRBJ2-3; the match to TRBD1 covers 8 bases. V gave up 0 bases and J gave up 1 base; unmatched junction bases: 3. This CDR3 region has 16 residues. Germline CDR1 is MNHEY and CDR2 is SVGAGI.